One sample yielded the 31 T cell receptor beta chains listed below, sequenced in a study of blood T cells in healthy people across ages. The second PCR ran roughly 7 to 11 cycles with a sample-barcoded 5' primer and J-beta primers. TCRdb independently ran MiXCR on the 5' RACE reads; one entry per CDR3 protein. The sample yields around 1,500,000 distinct CDR3 sequences, 40% to 50% seen once. Sample: blood. The receptors were gathered from a woman aged 18-29 years in good health.

The chain employs TRBV5-1 and TRBJ2-3, with TRBD2 matching 8 bases. The trim removed 4 bases at V and 3 bases at J, leaving 10 bases unmatched. This CDR3 spans 16 amino acids. CDR1 and CDR2 (germline): SGHRS, YFSETQ. CDR3 amino acids: CASSPISGRGTDTQYF. The CDR3 nucleotides read TGCGCCAGCAGCCCCATAAGCGGGAGAGGTACAGATACGCAGTATTTT.

The J gene is TRBJ1-5, the V gene TRBV7-9; D is uncertain. The CDR3 has 14 amino acids. CDR1 SEHNR and CDR2 FQNEAQ come from the germline V gene (reference sequence). V shed 2 bases and J shed 5 bases, with 10 bases lying between them. The CDR3 region is CASSLSVSDQPQHF. CDR3 bases: TGTGCCAGCAGCTTATCTGTCAGCGATCAGCCCCAGCATTTT.

The chain links TRBV12-3 or TRBV12-4 to TRBJ1-1; no firm D call. The CDR3 is made up of 13 amino acids. Trimming cost V 6 bases and J 3 bases, with 11 bases left between them. DNA for the CDR3: TGTGCCAGCAGGTCGGCCCGGTACACTGAAGCTTTCTTT. Its protein is CASRSARYTEAFF.

The V and J genes are TRBV13 and TRBJ1-2; D unresolved. In germline, CDR1 is PRHDT, CDR2 FYEKMQ (reference sequence). V lost 1 base and J 7 bases, leaving 13 bases between the germline ends. This CDR3 region has 14 residues. This CDR3 is CASSLAAGVSGYTF. The CDR3 coding sequence is TGTGCCAGCAGCTTAGCTGCGGGAGTCAGTGGCTACACCTTC.

Ten or more counts support this clonotype. The chain employs TRBV10-3 and TRBJ1-6; D remains unclear. The V gene lost 4 bases and the J gene lost 7 bases, with 14 bases spanning the gap. This CDR3 spans 15 amino acids. CDR1 ENHRY and CDR2 SYGVKD come from the germline V gene. CDR3 amino acids: CAISARTLGNSPLHF. CDR3 bases: TGTGCCATCAGTGCCCGGACCTTGGGGAATTCACCCCTCCACTTT.

J is TRBJ2-1 and V is TRBV24-1; weak D call: TRBD2 (5 bases). Germline CDR1 KGHDR, CDR2 SFDVKD. Trimming pared 6 bases from V and 5 bases from J, leaving 10 bases between. This CDR3 spans 13 amino acids. CDR3 sequence: CATSRRTHNEQFF. The CDR3 DNA sequence: TGTGCCACCAGTCGCCGGACTCACAATGAGCAGTTCTTC.

This chain uses TRBV5-1 with TRBJ2-3; TRBD1 is a possible D gene (6 bases). Trimming cost V 2 bases and J 4 bases, with 17 bases left between them. This CDR3 contains 16 residues. Per the germline V gene, CDR1 is SGHRS and CDR2 is YFSETQ. The CDR3 loop is CASSFQGQLVADTQYF. The CDR3 bases are TGCGCCAGCAGCTTTCAAGGACAGCTTGTAGCAGATACGCAGTATTTT.

The rearrangement links TRBV12-3 or TRBV12-4 to TRBJ2-3; D not resolved. The ends were cut back, 7 bases at V and 1 base at J, with 12 bases in the middle. CDR3 size: 14 residues. The DNA of the CDR3 is TGTGCCAGCAACCCCTTCGGAGGCACAGATACGCAGTATTTT. It encodes CASNPFGGTDTQYF.

This sequence joins TRBV5-1 and TRBJ2-3; possible D gene TRBD1, 6 bases. With 5 bases removed from V and 6 bases from J, the gap between germline ends came to 19 bases. This CDR3 is 15 amino acids long. Germline values: CDR1 SGHRS, CDR2 YFSETQ. CDR3 protein: CASSVSDVQGDTQYF. CDR3 nucleotides: TGCGCCAGCAGTGTCAGCGACGTCCAGGGGGATACGCAGTATTTT.

This chain links TRBV6-5 with TRBJ2-3; D is uncertain. The V end lost 8 bases, the J end lost 6 bases, and 12 bases lay between the germline ends. There are 12 residues in the CDR3. Germline V gene sequence: CDR1 MNHEY, CDR2 SVGAGI. CDR3 protein: CASSSLEDTQYF. In DNA form, the CDR3 reads TGTGCCAGCTCCAGCCTGGAGGATACGCAGTATTTT.

The V and J genes are TRBV20-1 and TRBJ2-1, with D possibly TRBD2 on 5 matching bases. CDR3 size: 14 residues. Deletions cut 3 bases from V and 8 bases from J, with 17 bases between. Germline-derived CDR1 and CDR2 are DFQATT and SNEGSKA (reference sequence). CDR3 in amino acids: CSARPGLLVDEQFF. CDR3 DNA: TGCAGTGCTAGGCCCGGATTACTAGTGGATGAGCAGTTCTTC.

This sequence joins TRBV5-1 and TRBJ2-5; 8 bases map to TRBD1. The CDR3 runs to 15 residues. Germline CDR1 is SGHRS and CDR2 is YFSETQ. Trimming took 4 bases from V and 2 from J; bases not matched to a gene: 7. DNA of the CDR3: TGCGCCAGCAGCGGATGGGGACAGGATCAAGAGACCCAGTACTTC. Its protein is CASSGWGQDQETQYF.

This clonotype was recorded many times. This chain's CDR3 is CASTRAGGFYEQYF. Written as DNA, the CDR3 is TGTGCCAGCACCCGAGCGGGCGGGTTCTACGAGCAGTACTTC. The chain joins TRBV12-3 or TRBV12-4 to TRBJ2-7; possibly TRBD2 for D (6 bases). The germline V and J ends were trimmed by 7 bases and 3 bases, with 16 bases remaining between them. CDR3 size: 14 residues.

V gene TRBV11-3 combines with J gene TRBJ1-5; 8 bases map to TRBD1. CDR3 length equals 15 residues. From germline, CDR1 is SGHNT and CDR2 YENEEA. V shed 0 bases, J shed 5 bases, and the junction held 3 bases outside the gene matches. The CDR3 here is CASSLDPGGDQPQHF. CDR3 sequence (DNA): TGTGCCAGCAGCTTAGATCCAGGGGGCGATCAGCCCCAGCATTTT.

This clonotype occurred a few times. DNA for the CDR3: TGCAGTGCTTGGGGTTTCGACAATGAGCAGTTCTTC. It translates to CSAWGFDNEQFF. The chain recombines TRBV20-1 with TRBJ2-1; no reliable D call. Trimming stripped 5 bases from V and 5 bases from J, with 10 bases between. The CDR3 is made up of 12 amino acids. Per germline, CDR1 DFQATT and CDR2 SNEGSKA (reference sequence).

This clonotype was counted a few times. The chain links TRBV27 to TRBJ2-3; 11 positions agree with TRBD2. The germline V gene encodes CDR1 MNHEY and CDR2 SMNVEV (reference sequence). This CDR3 has 15 residues. With 4 bases clipped from V and 7 bases from J, the junction kept 7 bases outside the gene matches. CDR3 bases: TGTGCCAGCAGTTCCTCCGGGACTAGCGGCAATACGCAGTATTTT. Amino acid sequence: CASSSSGTSGNTQYF.

This clonotype was counted between two and nine times. V gene TRBV7-2 combines with J gene TRBJ2-7; D gene ambiguous. Germline V gene data show CDR1 as SGHTA and CDR2 as FQGNSA. CDR3 length: 16 residues. Trimming removed 1 base at V and 3 bases at J, with 16 bases between. The CDR3 protein is CASSLGNMKLIYEQYF. The CDR3 nucleotides read TGTGCCAGCAGCTTAGGAAATATGAAGTTAATCTACGAGCAGTACTTC.

This clonotype occurred a few times. The V call is TRBV7-9, the J call TRBJ1-2, with D maybe TRBD1 (6 bases). The V gene's germline CDR1 is SEHNR and CDR2 FQNEAQ (reference sequence). V dropped 5 bases and J dropped 4 bases, with 11 bases sitting between them. The CDR3 is 13 residues long. DNA for the CDR3: TGTGCCAGCAGCCTACAACAGGGCTATGGCTACACCTTC. As protein: CASSLQQGYGYTF.

The genes are TRBV20-1 and TRBJ2-1; D uncertain. The ends were cut back, 1 base at V and 7 bases at J, with 11 bases in the middle. Germline CDR1 is DFQATT and CDR2 is SNEGSKA (reference sequence). The CDR3 has 13 residues. The CDR3 sequence: CSARAYKANEQFF. CDR3 in DNA: TGCAGTGCTAGAGCCTACAAAGCTAATGAGCAGTTCTTC.

This chain links TRBV5-1 with TRBJ2-5, with 13 bases lining up with TRBD2. CDR1 SGHRS and CDR2 YFSETQ come from the germline V gene. J lost 2 bases, V lost 3 bases, and 10 bases had no gene match. This CDR3 contains 18 residues. This chain's CDR3 is CASSSIGLAGDQQETQYF. CDR3 bases: TGCGCCAGCAGCTCGATCGGACTAGCGGGGGACCAACAAGAGACCCAGTACTTC.

This clonotype was seen only once. The rearrangement links TRBV12-3 or TRBV12-4 to TRBJ1-1, with D maybe TRBD1 (5 bases). CDR3 length: 13 amino acids. V gave up 6 bases and J gave up 7 bases, with 15 bases separating them. Written as DNA, the CDR3 is TGTGCCAGCAGCTCCCCCGGGGCGCGTGAAGCTTTCTTT. Its translation: CASSSPGAREAFF.

The genes are TRBV7-2 and TRBJ2-5; 9 nucleotides align to TRBD2. Trimming cost V 5 bases and J 11 bases; bases outside gene matches: 15. This CDR3 contains 15 residues. In germline, CDR1 is SGHTA, CDR2 FQGNSA. This CDR3 is CASSRHSGSFNEQYF. The CDR3 DNA follows: TGTGCCAGCAGCCGCCATAGCGGGAGCTTCAATGAGCAGTACTTC.

This chain uses TRBV27 with TRBJ2-3; D tentatively reads TRBD1 or TRBD2 (5 bases each). CDR1 and CDR2 (germline): MNHEY, SMNVEV (reference sequence). Trimming shortened V by 5 bases and J by 10 bases, and 22 bases separated the two germline ends. The CDR3 loop spans 15 amino acids. The CDR3 DNA follows: TGTGCCAGCAGTAAACGGGACCGGGATCAGGATGCGCAGTATTTT. It yields the protein CASSKRDRDQDAQYF.

The rearrangement uses TRBV12-3 or TRBV12-4 and TRBJ2-7; no firm D call. CDR3 length: 14 amino acids. The V end was cut by 3 bases, the J end by 0 bases, with 9 bases between. The CDR3 here is CASSFFRASYEQYF. DNA for the CDR3: TGTGCCAGCAGTTTCTTTAGGGCCTCCTACGAGCAGTACTTC.

This chain connects TRBV4-2 to TRBJ2-7; 8 bases are shared with TRBD2. The last part of the DNA fits TRBJ2-4 better; the J call may be wrong. Looked up from germline, CDR1 is LGHNA and CDR2 is YNFKEQ. CDR3 length: 15 residues. Here the CDR3 DNA reads TGTGCCAGCACCCCTAAGCGGGCGGGGGGAAACATTCAGTACTTC. This encodes CASTPKRAGGNIQYF.

In its sample, this clonotype was seen a few times. The V and J genes are TRBV10-3 and TRBJ1-6; D is unclear. This CDR3 has 18 residues. Germline V CDR1 and CDR2: ENHRY, SYGVKD. Trimming cost V 3 bases and J 5 bases, with 20 bases left between them. The chain's CDR3 is CAISDMMAGWDDNSPLHF. CDR3 nucleotides: TGTGCCATCAGTGATATGATGGCAGGATGGGATGATAATTCACCCCTCCACTTT.

V gene TRBV7-9 combines with J gene TRBJ1-2; D call uncertain. The CDR3 is 17 residues long. Trimming stripped 2 bases from V and 5 bases from J, with 21 bases between. The germline V gene encodes CDR1 SEHNR and CDR2 FQNEAQ (reference sequence). The CDR3 spells CASSLSDPRTRIYGYTF. The CDR3 DNA is TGTGCCAGCAGCTTATCGGACCCCCGGACGAGAATATATGGCTACACCTTC.

This clonotype was detected a few times. The V call is TRBV7-2, the J call TRBJ1-5, with D unclear. The CDR3 consists of 13 residues. The V and J ends lost 8 bases and 7 bases respectively, with 15 bases between them. Germline V gene data show CDR1 as SGHTA and CDR2 as FQGNSA. CDR3 sequence: CASGQLNGQPQHF. The CDR3 DNA reads TGTGCCAGCGGGCAACTCAACGGGCAGCCCCAGCATTTT.

This clonotype was counted only a few times. The chain combines TRBV3-1 with TRBJ2-7; 8 bases align to TRBD1. V trimming: 7 bases; J trimming: 1 base; junction bases outside the gene matches: 3. The germline CDR1 and CDR2 sequences are LGHDT and YNNKEL (reference sequence). The CDR3 is 13 amino acids. The CDR3 region is CASNNRGSYEQYF. Written as DNA, the CDR3 is TGTGCCAGCAACAACAGGGGGTCCTACGAGCAGTACTTC.

The chain combines TRBV7-7 with TRBJ2-1; D is possibly TRBD2 (5 bases). Germline V gives CDR1 SSHAT, CDR2 FNYEAQ (reference sequence). V was pared by 2 bases and J by 9 bases, with 14 bases between. The CDR3 has 14 residues. CDR3 sequence reads: CASSLWETEGEQFF. The DNA for the CDR3 is TGTGCCAGCAGCTTATGGGAGACCGAGGGTGAGCAGTTCTTC.

This clonotype has a handful of counts. The rearrangement uses TRBV4-1 and TRBJ2-7; 7 nucleotides align to TRBD2. The J call may be in error: the DNA end matches TRBJ2-5 better. Germline assignment: CDR1 MGHRA and CDR2 YSYEKL. The CDR3 covers 14 residues. The CDR3 reads CASSQETGRETQYF. Written as DNA, the CDR3 is TGCGCCAGCAGCCAAGAAACCGGGAGGGAGACCCAGTACTTC.